The 8 T cell receptor beta chains below were found in one sample sequenced in a study of blood T cell repertoires in COVID-19. Data came from immunoSEQ multiplex PCR; TCRdb stores just in-frame clones and leaves some out. The repertoire holds about 270,000 clones, about nine tenths seen once, with around a tenth in the top ten. Sequenced: peripheral blood. All receptors derive from a man in his forties who had recovered from COVID-19.

As regards this clone: A much more abundant neighbour one base away suggests this may be a read error. The chain has TRBV9 and TRBJ2-1; 8 positions agree with TRBD2. After removal of 0 bases from V and 5 bases from J, the junction contained 7 bases not matched to a gene. Germline V lookup: CDR1 SGDLS, CDR2 YYNGEE. The length of the CDR3 is 16 residues. The CDR3 DNA reads as TGTGCCAGCAGCGTAGGGCCGGGGGGGCCCGACAATGAGCAGTTCTTC. This encodes CASSVGPGGPDNEQFF.

The count of this clone is one. The chain couples TRBV30 to TRBJ2-5, with a tentative D call TRBD1 (5 bases). There are 12 residues in the CDR3. V was shortened by 2 bases and J by 3 bases, with 7 bases between the two germline ends. Germline CDR1 and CDR2: GTSNPN and SVGIG (reference sequence). The chain's CDR3 is CAWSRGEETQYF. CDR3 sequence (DNA): TGTGCCTGGAGTAGGGGTGAAGAGACCCAGTACTTC.

The chain is built from TRBV10-1 and TRBJ2-1, with TRBD2 as a possible D gene (6 bases). Deletions cut 4 bases from V and 3 bases from J, with 13 bases between. Germline CDR1 WNHNN, CDR2 SYGVQD (reference sequence). This CDR3 contains 15 residues. The CDR3 nucleotides are TGCGCCAGCAGTGCTCTTGCGGGGAGCTACAATGAGCAGTTCTTC. Protein product: CASSALAGSYNEQFF.

This sequence joins TRBV28 and TRBJ2-5; 8 bases are a match to TRBD1. The V gene's germline CDR1 is MDHEN and CDR2 SYDVKM. CDR3 length: 15 residues. With 7 bases clipped from V and 5 bases from J, the junction kept 12 bases outside the gene matches. The CDR3 here is CASKPTGATVETQYF. CDR3 nucleotides: TGTGCCAGCAAACCGACAGGGGCCACTGTGGAGACCCAGTACTTC.

The chain couples TRBV18 to TRBJ1-4; D is possibly TRBD1 (6 bases). The germline CDR1 and CDR2 sequences are KGHSH and LQKENI. The CDR3 extends over 15 amino acids. Trimming took 2 bases from V and 8 from J, leaving 15 bases between them. CDR3 amino acids: CASSPMAGVGEKLFF. CDR3 DNA sequence: TGTGCCAGCTCACCAATGGCAGGGGTAGGGGAAAAACTGTTTTTT.

This rearrangement joins TRBV19 to TRBJ1-5, with D perhaps matching TRBD1 (5 bases). The V end lost 3 bases, the J end lost 2 bases, and 5 bases lay between the germline ends. This CDR3 region has 13 residues. CDR1 and CDR2 (germline): LNHDA, SQIVND (reference sequence). The CDR3, as DNA: TGTGCCAGTAGTATCAGGGGCAATCAGCCCCAGCATTTT. This codes for CASSIRGNQPQHF.

The chain has TRBV7-9 and TRBJ1-4, with D unclear. V dropped 0 bases and J dropped 8 bases, with 7 bases sitting between them. This CDR3 comprises 13 residues. Germline CDR1 is SEHNR and CDR2 is FQNEAQ (reference sequence). The CDR3 loop reads CASSLAVREKLFF. CDR3 bases: TGTGCCAGCAGCTTAGCGGTCAGGGAAAAACTGTTTTTT.

The V and J genes are TRBV7-2 and TRBJ1-5; 9 positions match TRBD1. CDR1 and CDR2 from the germline V gene are SGHTA and FQGNSA. This CDR3 contains 15 residues. Germline trimming cut 6 bases from V and 5 bases from J; bases unmatched to any gene: 8. The chain's CDR3 is CASSFSGQGYQPQHF. CDR3 in DNA: TGTGCCAGCAGTTTTTCGGGACAGGGATATCAGCCCCAGCATTTT.